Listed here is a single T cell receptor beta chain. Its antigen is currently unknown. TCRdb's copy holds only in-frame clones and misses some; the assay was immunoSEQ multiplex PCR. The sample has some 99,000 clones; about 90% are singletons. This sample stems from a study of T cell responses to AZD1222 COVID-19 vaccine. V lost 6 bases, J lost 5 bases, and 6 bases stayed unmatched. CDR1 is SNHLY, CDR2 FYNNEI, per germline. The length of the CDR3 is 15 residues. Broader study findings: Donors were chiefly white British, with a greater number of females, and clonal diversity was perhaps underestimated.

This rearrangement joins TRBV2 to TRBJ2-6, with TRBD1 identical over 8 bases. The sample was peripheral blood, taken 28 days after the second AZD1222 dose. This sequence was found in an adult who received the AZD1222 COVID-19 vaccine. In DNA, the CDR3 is TGTGCCAGCAGGGGACAGGCCTCGAGGGCCAACGTCCTGACTTTC. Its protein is CASRGQASRANVLTF.